The 11 T cell receptor beta chains below were found in one sample sequenced in a study of cytomegalovirus exposure and HLA in healthy donors. This PCR relied on a set of 60 Vbeta primers and 13 Jbeta primers. Sequencing was performed with immunoSEQ multiplex PCR; in TCRdb, only in-frame clones are kept and a portion is missing. The sample contains under 90,000 clones, 85% to 90% of which appear only once. Sequenced input: PBMCs. These receptor sequences come from a man younger than 35 in good health and CMV-seronegative.

The gene calls are TRBV5-1 and TRBJ2-3; TRBD1 matches 7 bases. The CDR3 consists of 14 residues. The trim removed 4 bases at V and 5 bases at J, leaving 7 bases unmatched. Germline V gene data show CDR1 as SGHRS and CDR2 as YFSETQ. In DNA, the CDR3 is TGCGCCAGCAGCATAGGACAGGCTAGAGATACGCAGTATTTT. Translation: CASSIGQARDTQYF.

The rearrangement joins TRBV4-3 to TRBJ2-3, with 9 bases aligning to TRBD2. Germline-derived CDR1 and CDR2 are LGHNA and YSLEER. The trim removed 3 bases at V and 4 bases at J, leaving 5 bases unmatched. The CDR3 totals 15 residues. The CDR3 region is CASSQGGGRADTQYF. DNA of the CDR3: TGCGCCAGCAGCCAGGGGGGCGGGAGGGCAGATACGCAGTATTTT.

This rearrangement joins TRBV7-9 to TRBJ2-7; D gene ambiguous. The V gene's germline CDR1 is SEHNR and CDR2 FQNEAQ (reference sequence). The CDR3 is 15 amino acids. The V gene lost 5 bases and the J gene lost 7 bases, with 21 bases spanning the gap. The CDR3 region has the DNA TGTGCCAGCAGCGCCCGACAAGCCCCGACGGTGGAGCAGTACTTC. Encoded protein: CASSARQAPTVEQYF.

This chain links TRBV7-2 with TRBJ1-4; TRBD1 matches at 7 bases. After removal of 0 bases from V and 6 bases from J, the junction contained 1 base not matched to a gene. The germline V gene has CDR1 SGHTA and CDR2 FQGNSA. The CDR3 length is 14 residues. In DNA, the CDR3 is TGTGCCAGCAGCTTAGCCGGACAGGATGAAAAACTGTTTTTT. Protein sequence: CASSLAGQDEKLFF.

The chain links TRBV2 to TRBJ2-1; D remains unclear. Trimming removed 5 bases at V and 7 bases at J, with 3 bases between. Germline-derived CDR1 and CDR2 are SNHLY and FYNNEI. The CDR3 is 10 amino acids. The CDR3 bases are TGTGCCAGCAGTTCAAATGAGCAGTTCTTC. Amino acid sequence: CASSSNEQFF.

This chain joins TRBV6-5 and TRBJ1-1; perhaps TRBD1 as D (5 bases). Trimming took 2 bases from V and 3 from J, leaving 16 bases between them. The CDR3 runs 16 residues. The germline V gene encodes CDR1 MNHEY and CDR2 SVGAGI. The CDR3 spells CASSYGPGGWDTEAFF. CDR3 bases: TGTGCCAGCAGTTACGGCCCCGGGGGTTGGGACACTGAAGCTTTCTTT.

This sequence joins TRBV7-2 and TRBJ1-2; 12 nucleotides agree with TRBD1. This CDR3 contains 17 residues. Germline loops: CDR1 SGHTA, CDR2 FQGNSA. J lost 8 bases, V lost 2 bases, and 12 bases had no gene match. CDR3 loop: CASSLRGTGGASYGYTF. CDR3 DNA: TGTGCCAGCAGCTTAAGAGGGACAGGGGGCGCCTCCTACGGCTACACCTTC.

V gene TRBV19 combines with J gene TRBJ2-3, with D maybe TRBD1 (6 bases). Germline V gives CDR1 LNHDA, CDR2 SQIVND (reference sequence). The CDR3 totals 16 residues. V was clipped by 6 bases and J by 0 bases, with 16 bases between them. The DNA for the CDR3 is TGTGCCAGTAGCCCGCCGGTAGGGGGAAGCACAGATACGCAGTATTTT. This gives the protein CASSPPVGGSTDTQYF.

Regarding this clone: Relative to the germline gene, one junction end is altered; a read error may explain this. Other DNA sequences within the sample encode an identical CDR3. V is TRBV28 and J is TRBJ1-5; 9 bases are a match to TRBD1. Germline lookup yields CDR1 MDHEN and CDR2 SYDVKM. The CDR3 contains 14 residues. The CDR3 coding sequence is TGCGCCAGCAGCCCCGGGACAGGGTTTCAGCCCCAGCATTTT. Translated, it gives CASSPGTGFQPQHF.

The chain joins TRBV27 to TRBJ2-1; D may be TRBD1 (5 bases). Germline CDR1 and CDR2: MNHEY and SMNVEV (reference sequence). The CDR3 spans 16 residues. V was clipped by 3 bases and J by 7 bases, with 19 bases between them. CDR3 in DNA: TGTGCCAGCAGTTTCAATAGTGGGGCCAGGACGAATGAGCAGTTCTTC. This encodes CASSFNSGARTNEQFF.

This chain joins TRBV2 and TRBJ2-2; D not resolved. CDR1 SNHLY and CDR2 FYNNEI come from the germline V gene. Trimming shortened V by 6 bases and J by 4 bases, and 6 bases separated the two germline ends. This CDR3 is built from 12 residues. The CDR3 region is CASRWPTGELFF. Written as DNA, the CDR3 is TGTGCCAGCAGATGGCCCACCGGGGAGCTGTTTTTT.